This TCR beta chain was recovered during a study of OX40 agonist ivuxolimab in advanced cancers. Describing the broader study: Ivuxolimab was an agonistic, fully human IgG2 monoclonal antibody directed against OX40 (CD134), a costimulatory receptor. The purpose of peripheral TCRbeta sequencing was to test whether ivuxolimab changed TCR sequence diversity and led to clonal T-cell expansion. Intravenous ivuxolimab was administered to patients every 2 weeks at six dose levels: 0.01, 0.1, 0.3, 1.5, 3 and 10 mg/kg. Partial responses occurred in three dose-escalation patients, of whom one had hepatocellular carcinoma and two had cutaneous melanoma. The paper covers the monotherapy dose-escalation part of the phase I ivuxolimab trial, which included N of about 50 patients. A male proportion of approximately 83% and a mean age of about 60 years, ranging from roughly 20 to 80, were recorded for the dose-escalation cohort. Patients were allowed to have had prior anti-PD-1, anti-PD-L1 or anti-CTLA-4 therapy, and approximately 40% of the dose-escalation patients had been treated with checkpoint inhibitors. Among the approximately 50 dose-escalation patients, about 20 had hepatocellular carcinoma, around 15 melanoma, 9 renal cell carcinoma and 9 head and neck cancer. General study outcomes and caveats: In the 0.1-3.0 mg/kg groups, partial responders had among the lowest normalized peripheral clonal expansion, particularly in CD8+ T cells. On average, CD8+ T cells showed more expanded clones than CD4+ T cells after ivuxolimab. At doses of 0.1 to 3.0 mg/kg, clonal expansion of both CD4+ and CD8+ blood T cells was observed from baseline to week 6. Low levels of normalized T-cell clonal expansion were also seen in some nonresponding patients. Which antigens the clonally expanded peripheral T cells were specific for was not determined.

The trial excluded patients who had a history of autoimmune disease or who were on systemic immunosuppression. In every dose cohort, peripheral blood was drawn for TCR sequencing at baseline, cycle 4 day 1, and cycle 7 day 1. Samples came from an open-label, multicenter, first-in-human phase I dose-escalation trial of ivuxolimab. Adults with locally advanced or metastatic head and neck squamous cell, hepatocellular, melanoma or renal cell carcinoma were enrolled in the trial. Before TCR sequencing, CD4+ and CD8+ T cells were separately sorted from peripheral blood. Concerning this clone: What this receptor recognizes is not known. No base qualities exist here, and no much larger clone lies one base off it.

The CDR3, cysteine through phenylalanine, is 18 amino acids long. CDR3 DNA is the only sequence kept; it has 54 bases, read in frame from the first base. The germline V gene yields WSHSY for CDR1 and SAAADI for CDR2. Germline trimming: 2 bases from V, 0 bases from J; junction bases outside gene matches: 4. Genomic DNA was extracted from sorted cells for sequencing of the TCRbeta CDR3 region. TCRbeta CDR3 regions were sequenced using the immunoSEQ Assay. In its TCRdb copy, this immuneACCESS table keeps in-frame sequences only and misses some clones. Where compared with another copy, unresolved V genes explain less than half of these, and the others have no known cause. The sample table shows about 78,000 clones, and roughly 84% are seen once. Just under 0.25% of the sample comes from the top ten.

The source was CD4+ or CD8+ T cells sorted from blood, collected in a trial of the OX40 agonist ivuxolimab. Here the chain combines TRBV10-2 and TRBJ2-2, with 12 central nucleotides matching TRBD1. The receptor comes from an adult with an advanced solid tumor such as melanoma, head and neck, liver or kidney cancer. In nucleotide form, the sequence is TGCGCCAGCAGTGAGACCGGGACAGGGGGCGCGAACACCGGGGAGCTGTTTTTT. Translated, this gives CASSETGTGGANTGELFF.